This section outlines one TCR beta chain sequence together with its context. What it binds is not known. The library was built from roughly 400 ng RNA with molecular barcoded adaptors for alpha/delta and beta/gamma chains. Via MiXCR, TCRdb re-called the reads, giving one row per CDR3 protein. The sample includes approximately 6,200 distinct CDR3 sequences, about 20% of them seen just once. This specimen belongs to a study of read filtering for tumor transcriptome and immune sequencing. Looking at the study overall: IR-seq gave about 3.5 to 10.27 million TCR reads per sample; RNA-seq gave about 80 to 1273. General study findings and limits: Correlation between methods rose after single-read clonotypes were removed.

V lost 2 bases and J 1 base, leaving 8 bases between the germline ends. The CDR3 sequence is 13 residues long. Germline loops: CDR1 GTSNPN, CDR2 SVGIG (reference sequence). The clonotype was recovered from a donor over 35 with multiple myeloma. The sequenced sample was a population of CD138-negative cells sorted from bone marrow. The V gene is TRBV30, the J gene TRBJ1-1; possible D gene TRBD1, 6 bases. CDR3 sequence: CAWSTGPNTEAFF. The CDR3 nucleotides are TGTGCCTGGAGTACAGGGCCGAACACTGAAGCTTTCTTT.